This T cell receptor (beta chain) was observed in a study of T cell changes during pregnancy in multiple sclerosis. V gave up 5 bases and J gave up 0 bases, with 10 bases separating them. Germline V lookup: CDR1 PRHDT, CDR2 FYEKMQ (reference sequence). The CDR3 extends over 14 amino acids. Generated by immunoSEQ multiplex PCR, the TCRdb table keeps only in-frame clones and is missing some. This sample has about 42,000 clones, with around four fifths found just once. This clone is categorized as medium-sized. The genes are TRBV13 and TRBJ1-2; the D is unclear. This specimen consisted of CD4+ T cells from peripheral blood mononuclear cells, obtained before pregnancy. The sequence came from a female donor with multiple sclerosis, enrolled in a pregnancy study. The CDR3 DNA sequence: TGTGCCAGCAGCGTTCGCAGGCCTAACTATGGCTACACCTTC. Translating gives CASSVRRPNYGYTF.